The 4 T cell receptor beta chains below were found in one sample sequenced in a study of blood T cell repertoires in COVID-19. Data came from immunoSEQ multiplex PCR; TCRdb stores just in-frame clones and leaves some out. The sample comprises 250,000 to 350,000 clones, approximately 85% of which are singletons, and more than 4% rests with the top ten. The sequenced sample consisted of PBMCs or T cells enriched from blood (not recorded which). The receptors were sampled from a woman under 40 who had recovered from COVID-19.

The chain is built from TRBV6-5 and TRBJ2-1; D might be TRBD2 (6 bases). This CDR3 contains 15 residues. From germline, CDR1 is MNHEY and CDR2 SVGAGI. V shed 6 bases and J shed 6 bases, with 18 bases lying between them. The CDR3 coding sequence is TGTGCCAGCAGACCCCTAATAGCGGAGTTCAATGAGCAGTTCTTC. Protein sequence: CASRPLIAEFNEQFF.

About this clone itself: This CDR3 is also generated by other DNA sequences in the sample. The chain combines TRBV6-5 with TRBJ2-3; TRBD2 matches 12 bases. The CDR3 is 16 amino acids. CDR1 is MNHEY and CDR2 is SVGAGI in the germline V gene. The J segment lost 3 bases and the V segment lost 0 bases, leaving 1 base of the junction unmatched. The CDR3 coding sequence is TGTGCCAGCAGTTACTCGGGGACTAGCGGGACAGATACGCAGTATTTT. Its translation: CASSYSGTSGTDTQYF.

The chain combines TRBV5-4 with TRBJ2-3; D uncertain. CDR3 length equals 14 residues. Trimming stripped 0 bases from V and 2 bases from J, with 7 bases between. Germline V gene sequence: CDR1 SGHNT, CDR2 YYREEE (reference sequence). The CDR3 spells CASSLDRYTDTQYF. In DNA, the CDR3 is TGTGCCAGCAGCTTGGACAGATACACAGATACGCAGTATTTT.

The chain links TRBV21-1 to TRBJ2-7; the table assigns TRBD2, which was not confirmed against the DNA. TRBV21-1 is annotated as a pseudogene. The CDR3 is made up of 14 amino acids. CDR3 nucleotide sequence: TGTGCCAGCAGCCAAACCCCGGAGGCCTACGAGCAGTACTTC. Its protein product is CASSQTPEAYEQYF.